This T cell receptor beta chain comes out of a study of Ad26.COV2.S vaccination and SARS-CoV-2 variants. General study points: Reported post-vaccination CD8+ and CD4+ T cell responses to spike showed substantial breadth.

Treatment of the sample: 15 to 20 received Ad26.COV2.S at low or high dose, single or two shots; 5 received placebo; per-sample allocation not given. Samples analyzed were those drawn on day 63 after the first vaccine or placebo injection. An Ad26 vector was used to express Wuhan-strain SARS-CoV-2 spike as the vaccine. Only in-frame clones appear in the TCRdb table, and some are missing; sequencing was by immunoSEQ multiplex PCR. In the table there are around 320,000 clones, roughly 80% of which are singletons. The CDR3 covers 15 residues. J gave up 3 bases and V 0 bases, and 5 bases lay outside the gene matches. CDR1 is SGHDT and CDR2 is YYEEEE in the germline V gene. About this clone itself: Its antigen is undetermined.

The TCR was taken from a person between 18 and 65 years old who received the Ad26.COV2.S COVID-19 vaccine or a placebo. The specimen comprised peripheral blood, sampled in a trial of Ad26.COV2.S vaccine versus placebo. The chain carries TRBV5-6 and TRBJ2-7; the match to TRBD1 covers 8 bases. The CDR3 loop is CASSLAGQGGYEQYF. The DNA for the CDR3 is TGTGCCAGCAGCTTGGCCGGACAGGGAGGCTACGAGCAGTACTTC.